The 11 T cell receptor beta chains reported below all come from one sample, sequenced in a study of blood T cell repertoires in COVID-19. Sequencing was performed with immunoSEQ multiplex PCR; in TCRdb, only in-frame clones are kept and a portion is missing. This table has about 170,000 clones, about 85% appearing once. The sample taken for sequencing was peripheral blood. These receptor sequences come from an elderly woman in a cohort sampled during active or convalescent COVID-19.

The gene calls are TRBV2 and TRBJ1-3, with 9 bases lining up with TRBD1. V shed 6 bases and J 8 bases; nucleotides not matched to a gene: 8. This CDR3 spans 14 amino acids. CDR1 SNHLY and CDR2 FYNNEI come from the germline V gene. Here the CDR3 reads CASRMDRGGDTIYF. CDR3 in DNA: TGTGCCAGCAGGATGGACAGGGGAGGGGACACCATATATTTT. The variable domain in full, completed from reference TRBV2 and TRBJ1-3, reads EPEVTQTPSHQVTQMGQEVILRCVPISNHLYFYWYRQILGQKVEFLVSFYNNEISEKSEIFDDQFSVERPDGSNFTLKIRSTKLEDSAMYFCASRMDRGGDTIYFGEGSWLTVV.

J is TRBJ2-2 and V is TRBV6-1; 10 bases are shared with TRBD1. V gave up 0 bases and J gave up 3 bases; unmatched junction bases: 16. Germline CDR1 MNHNS, CDR2 SASEGT. The CDR3 is made up of 21 amino acids. The CDR3 DNA sequence: TGTGCCAGCAGTGAAGCGCGGGTTTTGAGGGGAGGGACAGGGGACACCGGGGAGCTGTTTTTT. Amino acids: CASSEARVLRGGTGDTGELFF.

The J gene is TRBJ1-3, the V gene TRBV27; TRBD1 might be the D (6 bases). Germline lookup yields CDR1 MNHEY and CDR2 SMNVEV (reference sequence). This CDR3 is built from 14 residues. Trimming took 8 bases from V and 0 from J, leaving 11 bases between them. In DNA form, the CDR3 reads TGTGCCAGCCGCCTGACAGGCTCTGGAAACACCATATATTTT. This gives the protein CASRLTGSGNTIYF.

The V gene is TRBV27, the J gene TRBJ2-3; 8 bases are shared with TRBD2. Germline loops: CDR1 MNHEY, CDR2 SMNVEV (reference sequence). There are 13 residues in the CDR3. V gave up 9 bases and J gave up 3 bases; unmatched junction bases: 5. The CDR3 sequence is CASSGIGTDTQYF. CDR3 DNA sequence: TGTGCCAGTAGCGGGATAGGAACAGATACGCAGTATTTT.

V gene TRBV29-1 combines with J gene TRBJ2-1, with D uncertain. Germline V lookup: CDR1 SQVTM, CDR2 ANQGSEA. V was trimmed by 3 bases and J by 6 bases, leaving 9 bases between them. The CDR3 runs to 12 residues. The CDR3 region is CSVEILPNEQFF. The CDR3, as DNA: TGCAGCGTTGAGATACTACCCAATGAGCAGTTCTTC.

The CDR3 spells CASSQTRGNEQFF. CDR3 DNA: TGTGCCAGCAGCCAAACTCGGGGGAATGAGCAGTTCTTC. The chain uses TRBV3-1 (or the pseudogene TRBV3-2) and TRBJ2-1; D perhaps matches TRBD2 (6 bases). The CDR3 contains 13 residues. The V end was cut by 2 bases, the J end by 7 bases, with 9 bases between. Germline V gene sequence: CDR1 LGHDT, CDR2 YNNKEL (reference sequence).

J is TRBJ1-2 and V is TRBV30; 8 positions agree with TRBD1. The CDR3 is 13 residues long. CDR1 and CDR2 from the germline V gene are GTSNPN and SVGIG (reference sequence). V lost 3 bases, J lost 4 bases, and 4 bases stayed unmatched. CDR3 residues: CAWRPGTGYGYTF. The CDR3, as DNA: TGTGCCTGGAGGCCCGGGACAGGCTATGGCTACACCTTC.

This chain connects TRBV11-3 to TRBJ2-7; D might be TRBD2 (7 bases). V shed 0 bases and J shed 3 bases, with 21 bases lying between them. The CDR3 extends over 18 amino acids. CDR1 is SGHNT, CDR2 YENEEA, per germline. CDR3 residues: CASSLEPYGGGDLYEQYF. DNA of the CDR3: TGTGCCAGCAGCTTAGAGCCCTATGGCGGGGGCGACCTCTACGAGCAGTACTTC.

The rearrangement links TRBV7-9 to TRBJ1-1; D remains unclear. Per germline, CDR1 SEHNR and CDR2 FQNEAQ (reference sequence). The CDR3 has 15 amino acids. With 2 bases removed from V and 3 bases from J, the gap between germline ends came to 13 bases. The CDR3, as DNA: TGTGCCAGCAGCTTAAGAGGTGAAACCCACACTGAAGCTTTCTTT. Amino acid sequence: CASSLRGETHTEAFF. The whole variable domain, remainder taken from reference TRBV7-9 and TRBJ1-1, is DTGVSQNPRHKITKRGQNVTFRCDPISEHNRLYWYRQTLGQGPEFLTYFQNEAQLEKSRLLSDRFSAERPKGSFSTLEIQRTEQGDSAMYLCASSLRGETHTEAFFGQGTRLTVV.

The chain recombines TRBV11-2 with TRBJ2-1; D gene ambiguous. The CDR3 sequence is 12 residues long. V was pared by 2 bases and J by 6 bases, with 5 bases between. CDR1 is SGHAT and CDR2 is FQNNGV in the germline V gene. CDR3 nucleotides: TGTGCCAGCAGCTTATTTAGCAATGAGCAGTTCTTC. Residues: CASSLFSNEQFF.

The J gene is TRBJ1-1, the V gene TRBV5-1; 8 nucleotides agree with TRBD1. J lost 4 bases, V lost 4 bases, and 9 bases had no gene match. Germline CDR1 SGHRS, CDR2 YFSETQ. This CDR3 is 15 amino acids long. For the CDR3, the DNA is TGCGCCAGCAGCCCAAATCCGGACAGGGCCACTGAAGCTTTCTTT. It yields the protein CASSPNPDRATEAFF.